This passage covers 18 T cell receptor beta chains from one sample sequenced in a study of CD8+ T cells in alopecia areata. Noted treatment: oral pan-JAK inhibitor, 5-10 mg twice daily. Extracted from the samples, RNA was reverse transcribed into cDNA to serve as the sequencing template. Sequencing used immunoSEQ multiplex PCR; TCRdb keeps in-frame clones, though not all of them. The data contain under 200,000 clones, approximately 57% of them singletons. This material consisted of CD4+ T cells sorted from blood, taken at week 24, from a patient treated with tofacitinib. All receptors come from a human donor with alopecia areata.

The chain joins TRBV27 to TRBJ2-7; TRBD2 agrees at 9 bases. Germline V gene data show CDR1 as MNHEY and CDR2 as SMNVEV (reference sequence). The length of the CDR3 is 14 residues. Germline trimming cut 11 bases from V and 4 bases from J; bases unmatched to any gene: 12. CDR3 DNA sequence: TGTGCCGCCAAGAGGGCGGGGGGGATGTACGAGCAGTACTTC. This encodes CAAKRAGGMYEQYF.

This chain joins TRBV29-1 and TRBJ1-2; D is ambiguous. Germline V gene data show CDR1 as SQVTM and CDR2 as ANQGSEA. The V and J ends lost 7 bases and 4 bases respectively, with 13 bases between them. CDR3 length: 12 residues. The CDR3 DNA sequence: TGCAGCGCAAGCGATAGCCTCTATGGCTACACCTTC. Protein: CSASDSLYGYTF.

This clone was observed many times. CDR3 nucleotide sequence: TGTGCCAGCAGCTTAGGTCGGACCGGGGAGCTGTTTTTT. As protein: CASSLGRTGELFF. This sequence joins TRBV7-7 and TRBJ2-2; D is unclear. The V end lost 1 base, the J end lost 5 bases, and 5 bases lay between the germline ends. The CDR3 extends over 13 amino acids. Germline lookup yields CDR1 SSHAT and CDR2 FNYEAQ (reference sequence).

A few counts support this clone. The CDR3 DNA follows: TGTGCCAGCAGCTCTCCTAGTGGGTCTGGGGCCAACGTCCTGACTTTC. Translating gives CASSSPSGSGANVLTF. This rearrangement joins TRBV7-9 to TRBJ2-6; D gene unclear. The germline CDR1 and CDR2 sequences are SEHNR and FQNEAQ (reference sequence). With 4 bases removed from V and 1 base from J, the gap between germline ends came to 11 bases. CDR3 length: 16 amino acids.

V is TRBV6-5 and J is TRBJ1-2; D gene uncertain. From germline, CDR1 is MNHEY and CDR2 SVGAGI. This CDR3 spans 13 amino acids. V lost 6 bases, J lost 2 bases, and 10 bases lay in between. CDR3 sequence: CASRKSRNYGYTF. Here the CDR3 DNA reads TGTGCCAGCAGGAAATCAAGAAACTATGGCTACACCTTC.

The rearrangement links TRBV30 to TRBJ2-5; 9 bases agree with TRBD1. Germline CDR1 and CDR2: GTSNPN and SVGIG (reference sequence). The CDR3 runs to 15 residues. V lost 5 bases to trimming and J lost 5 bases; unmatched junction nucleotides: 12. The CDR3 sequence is CAWGGTGSPSETQYF. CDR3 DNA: TGTGCCTGGGGGGGGACAGGGTCCCCAAGTGAGACCCAGTACTTC.

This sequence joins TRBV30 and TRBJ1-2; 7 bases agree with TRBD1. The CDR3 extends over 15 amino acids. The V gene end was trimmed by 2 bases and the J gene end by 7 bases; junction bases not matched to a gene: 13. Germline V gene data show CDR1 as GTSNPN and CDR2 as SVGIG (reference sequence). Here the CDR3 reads CAWSLGGTTGVGYTF. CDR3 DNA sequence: TGTGCCTGGAGTCTGGGGGGAACTACAGGGGTTGGCTACACCTTC.

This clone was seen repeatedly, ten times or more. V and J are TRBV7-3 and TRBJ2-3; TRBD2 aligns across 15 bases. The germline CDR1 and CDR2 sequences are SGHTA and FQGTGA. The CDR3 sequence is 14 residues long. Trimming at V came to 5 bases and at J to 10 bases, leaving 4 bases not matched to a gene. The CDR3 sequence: CASSPGLAGGAQYF. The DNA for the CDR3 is TGTGCCAGCAGCCCCGGACTAGCGGGGGGGGCGCAGTATTTT.

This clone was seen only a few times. CDR3 in amino acids: CASSEDRSNYGYTF. DNA for the CDR3: TGTGCCAGCAGTGAAGACAGATCTAACTATGGCTACACCTTC. The V gene is TRBV25-1, the J gene TRBJ1-2, with a possible D match to TRBD1 (5 bases). The length of the CDR3 is 14 residues. Germline loops: CDR1 MGHDK, CDR2 SYGVNS. Trimming stripped 2 bases from V and 0 bases from J, with 7 bases between.

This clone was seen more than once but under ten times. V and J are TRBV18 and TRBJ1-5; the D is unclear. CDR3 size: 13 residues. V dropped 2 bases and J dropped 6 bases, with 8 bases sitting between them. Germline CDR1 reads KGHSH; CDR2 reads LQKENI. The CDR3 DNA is TGTGCCAGCTCACCAGATGGGCTTCAGCCCCAGCATTTT. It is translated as CASSPDGLQPQHF.

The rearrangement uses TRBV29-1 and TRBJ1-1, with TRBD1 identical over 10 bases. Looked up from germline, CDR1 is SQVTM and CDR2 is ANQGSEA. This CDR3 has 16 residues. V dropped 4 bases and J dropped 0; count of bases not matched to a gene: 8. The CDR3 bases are TGCAGCGTTGCAAATCGACAGGGGGCAATGAACACTGAAGCTTTCTTT. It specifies CSVANRQGAMNTEAFF. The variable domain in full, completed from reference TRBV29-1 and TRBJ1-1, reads SAVISQKPSRDICQRGTSLTIQCQVDSQVTMMFWYRQQPGQSLTLIATANQGSEATYESGFVIDKFPISRPNLTFSTLTVSNMSPEDSSIYLCSVANRQGAMNTEAFFGQGTRLTVV.

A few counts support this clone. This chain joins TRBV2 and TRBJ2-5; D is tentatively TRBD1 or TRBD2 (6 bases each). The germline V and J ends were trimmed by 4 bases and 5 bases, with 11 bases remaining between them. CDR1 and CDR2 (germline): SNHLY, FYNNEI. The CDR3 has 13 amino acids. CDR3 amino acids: CASSVGGGETQYF. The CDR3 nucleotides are TGTGCCAGCAGTGTCGGGGGCGGCGAGACCCAGTACTTC.

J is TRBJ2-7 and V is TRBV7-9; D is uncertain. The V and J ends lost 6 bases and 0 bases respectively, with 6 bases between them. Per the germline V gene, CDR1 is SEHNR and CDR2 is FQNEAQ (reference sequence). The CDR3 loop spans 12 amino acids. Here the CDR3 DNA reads TGTGCCAGCAGTACGTCCTCCTACGAGCAGTACTTC. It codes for CASSTSSYEQYF.

The CDR3, as DNA: TGTGCCAGCAGTTACAGGGGAGCAGGAAACACCATATATTTT. Amino acids: CASSYRGAGNTIYF. The V call is TRBV6-5, the J call TRBJ1-3; D is possibly TRBD1 (5 bases). Germline CDR1 and CDR2: MNHEY and SVGAGI. The V gene lost 2 bases and the J gene lost 4 bases, with 9 bases spanning the gap. The CDR3 covers 14 residues.

CDR3: CASSQRADGANVLTF. CDR3 in DNA: TGCGCCAGCAGCCAGAGGGCGGACGGGGCCAACGTCCTGACTTTC. The chain joins TRBV5-1 to TRBJ2-6, with D tentatively TRBD2 (5 bases). Trimming removed 4 bases at V and 4 bases at J, with 12 bases between. The CDR3 spans 15 residues. Germline CDR1 SGHRS, CDR2 YFSETQ.

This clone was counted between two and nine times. The DNA of the CDR3 is TGTGCCAGCAGTTACAGGCGGGCCAACGACGAGCAGTACTTC. This sequence encodes CASSYRRANDEQYF. The chain carries TRBV6-5 and TRBJ2-7; perhaps TRBD2 as D (5 bases). Trimming took off 2 bases at V and 5 bases at J, with 13 bases between the two ends. From germline, CDR1 is MNHEY and CDR2 SVGAGI. This CDR3 region has 14 residues.

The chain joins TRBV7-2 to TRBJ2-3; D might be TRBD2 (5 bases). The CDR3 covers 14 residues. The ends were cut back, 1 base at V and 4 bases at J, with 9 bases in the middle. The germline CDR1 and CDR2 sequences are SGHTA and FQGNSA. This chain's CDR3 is CASSLGVGADTQYF. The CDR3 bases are TGTGCCAGCAGCTTAGGTGTCGGGGCAGATACGCAGTATTTT.

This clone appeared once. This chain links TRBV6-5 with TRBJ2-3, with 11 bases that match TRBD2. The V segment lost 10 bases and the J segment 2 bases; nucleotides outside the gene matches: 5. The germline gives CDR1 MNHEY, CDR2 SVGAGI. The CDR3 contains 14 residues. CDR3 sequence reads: CAIGSGGATDTQYF. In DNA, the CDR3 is TGTGCCATCGGTAGCGGGGGGGCCACAGATACGCAGTATTTT.